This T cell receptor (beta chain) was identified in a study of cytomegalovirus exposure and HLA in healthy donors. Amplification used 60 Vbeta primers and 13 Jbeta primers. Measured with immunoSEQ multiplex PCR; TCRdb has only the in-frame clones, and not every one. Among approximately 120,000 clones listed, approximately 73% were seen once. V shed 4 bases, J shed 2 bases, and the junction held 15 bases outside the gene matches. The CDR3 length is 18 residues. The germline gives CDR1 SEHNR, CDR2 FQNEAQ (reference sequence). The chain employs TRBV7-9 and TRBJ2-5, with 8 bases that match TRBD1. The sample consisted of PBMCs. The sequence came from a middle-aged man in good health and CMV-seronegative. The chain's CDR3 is CASSSDRGRFMGQETQYF. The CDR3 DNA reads TGTGCCAGCAGCTCTGACAGGGGCCGGTTTATGGGGCAAGAGACCCAGTACTTC.